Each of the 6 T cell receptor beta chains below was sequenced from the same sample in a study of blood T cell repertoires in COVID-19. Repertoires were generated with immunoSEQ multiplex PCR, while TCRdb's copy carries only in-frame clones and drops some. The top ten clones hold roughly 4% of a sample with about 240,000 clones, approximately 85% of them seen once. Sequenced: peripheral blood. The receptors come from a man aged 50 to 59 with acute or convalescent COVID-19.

For the CDR3, the DNA is TGTGCCATCAGCTTGGACAGGGCGAACACCGGGGAGCTGTTTTTT. Protein sequence: CAISLDRANTGELFF. The chain recombines TRBV10-3 with TRBJ2-2; 8 nucleotides line up with TRBD1. Germline CDR1 and CDR2: ENHRY and SYGVKD. V lost 6 bases to trimming and J lost 0 bases; unmatched junction nucleotides: 3. This CDR3 spans 15 amino acids.

The CDR3 DNA follows: TGTGCCAGCAGTGAGGGACAGGTTGTATACGAGCAGTACTTC. Amino acids: CASSEGQVVYEQYF. The chain links TRBV6-1 to TRBJ2-7; 8 bases fit TRBD1. Germline CDR1 MNHNS, CDR2 SASEGT. This CDR3 contains 14 residues. Trimming cost V 3 bases and J 4 bases; bases outside gene matches: 5.

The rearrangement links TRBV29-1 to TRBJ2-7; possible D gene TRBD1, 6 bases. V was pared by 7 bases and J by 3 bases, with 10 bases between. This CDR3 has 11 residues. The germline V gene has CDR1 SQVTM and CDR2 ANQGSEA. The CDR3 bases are TGCAGCGCACTACAGGGCTACGAGCAGTACTTC. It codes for CSALQGYEQYF.

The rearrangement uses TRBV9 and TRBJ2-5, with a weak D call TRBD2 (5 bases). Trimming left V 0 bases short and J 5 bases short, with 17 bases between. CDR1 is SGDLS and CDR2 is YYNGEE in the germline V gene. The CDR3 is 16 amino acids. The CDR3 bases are TGTGCCAGCAGCGTAGCTCCTAGCTTGGGTCGGGAGACCCAGTACTTC. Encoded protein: CASSVAPSLGRETQYF.

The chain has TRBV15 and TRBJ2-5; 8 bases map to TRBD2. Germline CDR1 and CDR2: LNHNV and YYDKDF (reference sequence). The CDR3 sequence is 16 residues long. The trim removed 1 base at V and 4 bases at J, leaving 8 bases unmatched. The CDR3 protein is CATSRGAGVFIETQYF. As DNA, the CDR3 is TGTGCCACCAGCAGAGGAGCGGGAGTTTTTATAGAGACCCAGTACTTC.

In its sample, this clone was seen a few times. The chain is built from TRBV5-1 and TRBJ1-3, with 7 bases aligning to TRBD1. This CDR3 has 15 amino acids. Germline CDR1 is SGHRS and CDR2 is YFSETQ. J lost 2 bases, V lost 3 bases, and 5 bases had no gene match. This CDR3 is CASSSSTGTGNTIYF. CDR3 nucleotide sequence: TGCGCCAGCAGCTCTTCGACAGGGACTGGAAACACCATATATTTT.